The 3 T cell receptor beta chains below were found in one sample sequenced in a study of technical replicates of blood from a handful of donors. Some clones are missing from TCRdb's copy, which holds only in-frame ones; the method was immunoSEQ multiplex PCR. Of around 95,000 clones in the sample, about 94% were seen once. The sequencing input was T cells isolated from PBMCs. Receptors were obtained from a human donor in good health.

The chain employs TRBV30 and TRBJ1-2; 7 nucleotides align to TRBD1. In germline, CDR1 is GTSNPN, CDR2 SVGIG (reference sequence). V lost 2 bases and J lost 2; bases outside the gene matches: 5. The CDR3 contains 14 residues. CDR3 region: CAWSIGRGNYGYTF. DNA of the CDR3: TGTGCCTGGAGTATCGGCAGGGGGAACTATGGCTACACCTTC.

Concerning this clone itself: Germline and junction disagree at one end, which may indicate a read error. The CDR3 DNA follows: TGTGCCAGCAGTGGTAACAGGGTAACTGATGAAAAACTGTTTTTT. Translated: CASSGNRVTDEKLFF. The rearrangement joins TRBV6-1 to TRBJ1-4; TRBD1 might be the D (6 bases). CDR3 length equals 15 residues. CDR1 is MNHNS and CDR2 is SASEGT in the germline V gene.

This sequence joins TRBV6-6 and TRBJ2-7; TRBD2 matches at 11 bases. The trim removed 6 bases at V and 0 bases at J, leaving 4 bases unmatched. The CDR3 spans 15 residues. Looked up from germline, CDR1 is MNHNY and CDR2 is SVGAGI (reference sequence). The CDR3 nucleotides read TGTGCCAGCAGGCGTACTAGCGGGGGCTCCTACGAGCAGTACTTC. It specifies CASRRTSGGSYEQYF.